The 2 T cell receptor beta chains given below trace back to one sample, sequenced in a study of untreated major depressive disorder. The table came from immunoSEQ multiplex PCR; TCRdb's copy has only in-frame clones and leaves some out. The sample has around 20,000 clones, over 85% seen once. Input material: CD4+ T cells from PBMCs. The receptors come from a middle-aged woman in good health.

The table lists this clone with a count of one. The gene calls are TRBV2 and TRBJ2-1; D is perhaps TRBD1 (5 bases). Germline V gene data show CDR1 as SNHLY and CDR2 as FYNNEI. CDR3 size: 15 residues. The V end was cut by 3 bases, the J end by 9 bases, with 18 bases between. The CDR3 sequence is CASSEWGPITSEQFF. CDR3 DNA: TGTGCCAGCAGTGAGTGGGGCCCAATAACGAGTGAGCAGTTCTTC.

The CDR3 is CASSLVVGDTQYF. Here the CDR3 DNA reads TGTGCCAGCAGCTTAGTGGTCGGAGATACGCAGTATTTT. The chain employs TRBV11-2 and TRBJ2-3; D unresolved. Germline V gene data show CDR1 as SGHAT and CDR2 as FQNNGV. This CDR3 is 13 amino acids long. V lost 1 base, J lost 5 bases, and 7 bases lay in between.